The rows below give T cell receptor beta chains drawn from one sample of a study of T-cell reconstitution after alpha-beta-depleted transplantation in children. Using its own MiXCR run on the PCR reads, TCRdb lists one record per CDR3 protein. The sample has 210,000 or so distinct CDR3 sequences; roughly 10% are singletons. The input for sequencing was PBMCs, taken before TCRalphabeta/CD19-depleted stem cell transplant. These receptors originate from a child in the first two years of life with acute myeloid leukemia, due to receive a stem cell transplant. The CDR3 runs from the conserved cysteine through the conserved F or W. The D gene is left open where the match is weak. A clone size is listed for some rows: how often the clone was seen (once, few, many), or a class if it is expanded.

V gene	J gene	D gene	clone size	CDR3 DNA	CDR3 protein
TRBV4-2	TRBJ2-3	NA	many	TGTGCCAGCAGCCAAGAGCCTATAGGTGGGGACGATACGCAGTATTTT	CASSQEPIGGDDTQYF
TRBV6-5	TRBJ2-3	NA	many	TGTGCCAGCAGTTATAGAAGGGACACAGATACGCAGTATTTT	CASSYRRDTDTQYF
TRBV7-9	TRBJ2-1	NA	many	TGTGCCAGCAGCTCGAAACGACCCCCTGCATCCTACAATGAGCAGTTCTTC	CASSSKRPPASYNEQFF
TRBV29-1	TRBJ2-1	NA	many	TGCAGCGTCCGGGACCCGAGCTCCTACAATGAGCAGTTCTTC	CSVRDPSSYNEQFF
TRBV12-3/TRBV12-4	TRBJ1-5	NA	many	TGTGCCAGCAGCCCTGCGGGGGCGGGTCAGCCCCAGCATTTT	CASSPAGAGQPQHF
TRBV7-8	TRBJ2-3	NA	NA	TGTGCCAGCAATAGCTTTAGCACAGATACGCAGTATTTT	CASNSFSTDTQYF
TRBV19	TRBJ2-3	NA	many	TGTGCCAGGGACAGCACAGATACGCAGTATTTT	CARDSTDTQYF
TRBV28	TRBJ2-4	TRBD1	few	TGTGCCAGCAGCCCAGGGGGCCCGGCCAAAAACATTCAGTACTTC	CASSPGGPAKNIQYF
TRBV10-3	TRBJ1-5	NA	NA	TGTGCTATCAGTGAGTCGGGATGGCCCCAGCATTTT	CAISESGWPQHF
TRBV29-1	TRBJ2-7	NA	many	TGCAGCGTAGCAACATCGGAAGCTTACGAGCAGTACTTC	CSVATSEAYEQYF
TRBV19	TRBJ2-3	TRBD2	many	TGTGCCAGTACGGCCAGACTAGCGGGAAGCACAGATACGCAGTATTTT	CASTARLAGSTDTQYF
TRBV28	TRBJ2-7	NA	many	TGTGCCAGCAGTGCTAGTGGATACGAGCAGTACTTC	CASSASGYEQYF
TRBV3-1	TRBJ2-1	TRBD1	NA	TGTGCCAGCAGCCAGCCCCCCGCGGACAGGGTTTACAATGAGCAGTTCTTC	CASSQPPADRVYNEQFF
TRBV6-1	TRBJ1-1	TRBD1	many	TGTGCCAGCACCCAACAGGGGGCATTCACTGAAGCTTTCTTT	CASTQQGAFTEAFF
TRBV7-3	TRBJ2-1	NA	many	TGTGCCAGCAGCTTTGACCGGGCGTACAATGAGCAGTTCTTC	CASSFDRAYNEQFF
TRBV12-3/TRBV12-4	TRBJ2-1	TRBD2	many	TGTGCCAGCAGTTTCCCCAGCGGGAAATACAATGAGCAGTTCTTC	CASSFPSGKYNEQFF
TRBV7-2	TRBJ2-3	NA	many	TGTGCCAGCAGCTTAGCTTCGCTAGCCCTCACAGATACGCAGTATTTT	CASSLASLALTDTQYF
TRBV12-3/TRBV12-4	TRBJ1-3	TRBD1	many	TGTGCCAGCAGTACCTACCGGACAGGGGGCTTCACCATATATTTT	CASSTYRTGGFTIYF
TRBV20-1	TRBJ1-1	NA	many	TGCAGTGCTAGAGATGGGGGGTTTAACACTGAAGCTTTCTTT	CSARDGGFNTEAFF
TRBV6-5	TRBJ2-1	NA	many	TGTGCCAGCAGTTATGAAGGCAGGGGTCGGGAGCAGTTCTTC	CASSYEGRGREQFF
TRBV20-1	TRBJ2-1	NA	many	TGCAGTGCTAGAGCCCCGGGACTTTACTCCTACAATGAGCAGTTCTTC	CSARAPGLYSYNEQFF
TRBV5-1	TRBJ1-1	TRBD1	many	TGCGCCAGCAGCTTGAACGGACAGGGACAGAGGGCTTTCTTT	CASSLNGQGQRAFF
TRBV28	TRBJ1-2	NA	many	TGTGCCAGCAGACTAGGGGGTAACTATGGCTACACCTTC	CASRLGGNYGYTF
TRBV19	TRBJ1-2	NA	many	TGTGCCAGTAGTATCAACCTCCTCAGGGTTGGGTATGGCTACACCTTC	CASSINLLRVGYGYTF
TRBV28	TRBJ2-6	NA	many	TGTGCCAGCAAAGACGCAGATGCTGGGGCCAACGTCCTGACTTTC	CASKDADAGANVLTF
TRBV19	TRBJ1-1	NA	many	TGTGCCAGTAGACTCGCCGACAGGATGTCCACTGAAGCTTTCTTT	CASRLADRMSTEAFF
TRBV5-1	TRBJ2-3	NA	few	TGCGCCAGCAGAAAGGACAGCTACACAGATACGCAGTATTTT	CASRKDSYTDTQYF
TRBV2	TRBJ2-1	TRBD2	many	TGTGCCAGCAGGCCCACTAGCGGGGACTACAATGAGCAGTTCTTC	CASRPTSGDYNEQFF
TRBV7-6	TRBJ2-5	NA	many	TGTGCCAGCAGCCGTGCCTTAAGGGAGACCCAGTACTTC	CASSRALRETQYF
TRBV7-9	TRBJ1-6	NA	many	TGTGCCAGCAGGCCCGGGGGCTCCTATAATTCACCCCTCCACTTT	CASRPGGSYNSPLHF
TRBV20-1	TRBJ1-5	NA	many	TGCAGTGCTAGAGATCGGGGGGATAGCAATCAGCCCCAGCATTTT	CSARDRGDSNQPQHF
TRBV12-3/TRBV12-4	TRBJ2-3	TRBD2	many	TGTGCCAGCAGTCTTAGCGGGGGGCCGGCCGATACGCAGTATTTT	CASSLSGGPADTQYF
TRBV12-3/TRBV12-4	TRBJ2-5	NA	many	TGTGCCAGCAGTACCCAGGGAGACGGGGAGACCCAGTACTTC	CASSTQGDGETQYF
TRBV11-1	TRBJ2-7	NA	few	TGTGCCAGCAGCAATCCGGGACTGGGCTCCTACGAGCAGTACTTC	CASSNPGLGSYEQYF
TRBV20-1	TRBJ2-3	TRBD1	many	TGCAGTGCTCCCCGGGACAGGGGCACAGATACGCAGTATTTT	CSAPRDRGTDTQYF
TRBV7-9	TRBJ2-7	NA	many	TGTGCCAGCAGCCTCTCATCACTGGAGCAGTACTTC	CASSLSSLEQYF
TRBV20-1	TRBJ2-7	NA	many	TGCAGTGCTTCCGCCGGGGGATTTTACGAGCAGTACTTC	CSASAGGFYEQYF
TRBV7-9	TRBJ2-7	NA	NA	TGTGCCAGCAGCTTAGTCACACCCACCGGGGTTCTCTACGAGCAGTACTTC	CASSLVTPTGVLYEQYF
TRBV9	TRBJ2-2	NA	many	TGTGCCAGCAGCGTAGGACACGGGACACCCCTAACCGGGGAGCTGTTTTTT	CASSVGHGTPLTGELFF
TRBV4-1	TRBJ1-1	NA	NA	TGCGCCAGCAGCCCGCTCGGCGGGGACACTGAAGCTTTCTTT	CASSPLGGDTEAFF
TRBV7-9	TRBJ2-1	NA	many	TGTGCCAGCAGCCGAACTGAAAATACGAACAATGAGCAGTTCTTC	CASSRTENTNNEQFF
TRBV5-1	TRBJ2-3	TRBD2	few	TGCGCCAGCAGCTTGAGGACTCTGGCGGGAGGGGGCACAGATACGCAGTATTTT	CASSLRTLAGGGTDTQYF
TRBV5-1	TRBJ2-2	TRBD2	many	TGCGCCAGCAGCTTAACGGGAGGAATGACCGGGGAGCTGTTTTTT	CASSLTGGMTGELFF
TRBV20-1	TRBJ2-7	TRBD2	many	TGCAGTGCTACAGGACTAGCGGGAGTCGAGCAGTACTTC	CSATGLAGVEQYF
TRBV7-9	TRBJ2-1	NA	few	TGTGCCAGCAGCTTAGGCCTAGGTATCAATGAGCAGTTCTTC	CASSLGLGINEQFF
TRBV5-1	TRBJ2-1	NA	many	TGCGCCAGCAGCGCGACTAGTGGTCATATCAATGAGCAGTTCTTC	CASSATSGHINEQFF
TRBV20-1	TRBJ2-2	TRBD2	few	TGCAGTGTCAAGGGACTAGCGGGGGGGTCGAACACCGGGGAGCTGTTTTTT	CSVKGLAGGSNTGELFF
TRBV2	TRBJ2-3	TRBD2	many	TGTGCCAGCAGTTGGGAGGGCCGGGGCACAGATACGCAGTATTTT	CASSWEGRGTDTQYF
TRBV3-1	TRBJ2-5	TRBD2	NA	TGTGCCAGCAGCCCGCGCTTAGCGGGGGAGATACAAGAGACCCAGTACTTC	CASSPRLAGEIQETQYF
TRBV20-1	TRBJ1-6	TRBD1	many	TGCAGTGCTCAGGACAGGGACGGCCATTCACCCCTCCACTTT	CSAQDRDGHSPLHF
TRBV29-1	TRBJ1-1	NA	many	TGCAGCGTTGGATGGGGGGGCCAGGGCCGGAACACTGAAGCTTTCTTT	CSVGWGGQGRNTEAFF